Many counts were recorded for the clone carrying this T cell receptor beta chain. Amplification of TCR beta CDR3 regions used RNA transcripts. RT-PCR was first run with HTBI primers, then multiplex PCR in a second round. TCRdb called the multiplex PCR reads again in MiXCR, with one record for every CDR3 protein. The top ten hold 8% to 10% of the sample, which has hundreds of thousands of distinct CDR3 sequences, 14% seen once. Trimming removed 7 bases at V and 0 bases at J, with 15 bases between. CDR3 length: 15 residues. These data are taken from a study of Graves' ophthalmopathy and Graves' hyperthyroidism.

The clonotype originates from a woman in her twenties or thirties with Graves' ophthalmopathy. The sample was blood. This sequence joins TRBV12-3 or TRBV12-4 and TRBJ2-5; D call uncertain. DNA of the CDR3: TGTGCCAGCACCTTTAAGGCCAGCAACCAAGAGACCCAGTACTTC. It translates to CASTFKASNQETQYF.